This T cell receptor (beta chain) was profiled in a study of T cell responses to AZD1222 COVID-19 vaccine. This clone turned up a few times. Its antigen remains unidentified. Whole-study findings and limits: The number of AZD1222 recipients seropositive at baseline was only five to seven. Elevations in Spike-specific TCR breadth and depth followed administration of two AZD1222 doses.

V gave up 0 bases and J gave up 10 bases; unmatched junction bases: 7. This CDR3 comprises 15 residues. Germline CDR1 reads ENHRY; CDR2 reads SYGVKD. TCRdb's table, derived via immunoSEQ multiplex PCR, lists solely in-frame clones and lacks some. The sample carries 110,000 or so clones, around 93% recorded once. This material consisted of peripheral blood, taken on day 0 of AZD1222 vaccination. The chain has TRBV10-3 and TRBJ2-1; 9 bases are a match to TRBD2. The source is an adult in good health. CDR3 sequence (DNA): TGTGCCATCAGTGAGTCGGCTAGCGGGATAGGGGAGCAGTTCTTC. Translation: CAISESASGIGEQFF.